This T cell receptor beta chain appears in the sequencing data of a study of blood T cell repertoires in COVID-19. Study-wide context: Acute-phase and convalescent COVID-19 samples originated in the United States, Italy and Spain.

Source study methods: Using reference gene primer amplification, nucleated cell counts were estimated. Generated by immunoSEQ multiplex PCR, the TCRdb table keeps only in-frame clones and is missing some. That table furnishes V, J and clone size, whereas the DNA furnished D and trimming. This table holds 200,000 to 250,000 clones, less than 90% found once. Trimming cost V 1 base and J 1 base, with 10 bases left between them. The CDR3 length is 15 residues. Germline V gene lookup returns CDR1 LGHDT and CDR2 YNNKEL (reference sequence). Participant ages covered about 18 to 95 years across 24 US areas. Recovered participants had two consecutive negative NP/OP PCR tests, healthcare professional clearance, or symptom resolution.

The chain combines TRBV3-1 (or the pseudogene TRBV3-2) with TRBJ1-1, with unresolved D. Sequencing used PBMCs or T cells enriched from blood (not recorded which). The TCR sequence derives from a middle-aged woman who had recovered from COVID-19. The CDR3 bases are TGTGCCAGCAGCCAAGTACACAACCCGAACACTGAAGCTTTCTTT. It yields the protein CASSQVHNPNTEAFF.